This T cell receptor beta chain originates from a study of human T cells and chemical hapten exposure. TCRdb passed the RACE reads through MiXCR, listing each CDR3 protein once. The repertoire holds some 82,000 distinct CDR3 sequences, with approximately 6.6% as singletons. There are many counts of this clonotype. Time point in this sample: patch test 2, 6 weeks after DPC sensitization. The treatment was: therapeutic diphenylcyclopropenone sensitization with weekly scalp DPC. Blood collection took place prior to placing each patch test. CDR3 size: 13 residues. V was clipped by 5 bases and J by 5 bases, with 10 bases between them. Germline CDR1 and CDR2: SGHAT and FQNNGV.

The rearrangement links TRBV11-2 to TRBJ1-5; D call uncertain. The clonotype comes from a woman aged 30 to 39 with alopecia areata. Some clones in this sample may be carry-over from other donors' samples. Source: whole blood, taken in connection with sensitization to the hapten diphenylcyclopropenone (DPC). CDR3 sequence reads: CASSLVADQPQHF. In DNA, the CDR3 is TGTGCCAGCAGCCTCGTCGCGGATCAGCCCCAGCATTTT.